This T cell receptor (beta chain) was found in a study of post-analysis software for immune sequencing data (dated by TCRdb to about 2015). Some background on the complete study: Relapsing-remitting, secondary progressive and progressive-relapsing multiple sclerosis were recorded as disease courses, and subtype annotation was lacking for some patients. The patient repertoires were set against ten to eleven previously published healthy control repertoires from donors whose ages ranged from roughly 6 to 26 years. A subset of samples was prepared in parallel using single-end sample barcoding, then pooled and co-amplified after Illumina adapter ligation.

In this sample, this clonotype turned up a few times. It has no known antigen specificity. There are no base qualities to consult, and no much larger clone falls within one base. The CDR3 goes from the cysteine to the phenylalanine over 16 residues. The CDR3 DNA has 48 bases and is translated from base 1. V loses 3 bases at its end and J loses 4 bases; junction bases beyond the gene matches: 8. Taken from the germline V gene, the CDR1 and CDR2 loops are MDHEN and SYDVKM. The research as a whole found: Direct clustering with F measure showed strong co-clustering of samples prepared in the same batch, prompting a batch-effect correction. The multiple sclerosis patient group was slightly younger than the control group. Compared with controls, multiple sclerosis patients had significantly lower normalized Chao1 diversity, a finding suggesting substantial peripheral T-cell clonal expansion. Significantly higher frequencies in patients than in controls were found for five or six TRBV segments, including TRBV5-6, TRBV5-1 and TRBV20-1.

TCR beta repertoires were profiled from peripheral blood of roughly twelve young patients with multiple sclerosis to demonstrate the VDJtools post-analysis software. The multiple sclerosis patients were children and adolescents between about 6 and 15 years of age. The library relied on PCR. These reads were obtained on an Illumina HiSeq 2500. To reduce PCR and sequencing biases, unique molecular identifiers were incorporated into the TCR beta cDNA libraries. Roughly 0.5 million cDNA molecules were obtained per 1 to 10 million input T cells, so each molecule approximated one T cell. The patient libraries were prepared and sequenced using the same protocol as the earlier healthy control dataset. Within a given batch, samples were prepared together, multiplexed and sequenced on the same HiSeq lane. On the authors' methods: Raw barcoded reads were processed with MIGEC, and single-read molecular identifier groups were discarded before consensus assembly and CDR3 extraction. VDJtools was used for post-analysis of the clonotype tables, and diversity was normalized by down-sampling every dataset to the size of the smallest sample. Repertoire overlap clustering matched CDR3 amino acid but not nucleotide sequences to correct batch-related cross-sample contamination. TCRdb applied fastp at Q25 and MiXCR to the public reads, then kept only in-frame beta chains. Duplicate CDR3 protein sequences are folded into a single record with the most common DNA and genes. It is TCRdb's table, rather than the study itself, that gives the V and J calls and clone size. For this sample the table gives a few hundred thousand distinct CDR3 sequences, of which roughly 36% were detected only once. The top ten constitute around 15% of the sample.

The source of this sequence is a girl under 18 with multiple sclerosis. Source material: blood. The chain is assembled from TRBV28 and TRBJ1-2; a stretch of 10 junction bases matches TRBD1. The encoded CDR3 is CASSLLKTGGGYGYTF. The sequence in DNA is TGTGCCAGCAGTTTGTTAAAGACAGGGGGCGGCTATGGCTACACCTTC.